One sample yielded the 13 T cell receptor beta chains listed below, sequenced in a study of cytotoxic CD8 clonotypes in ibrutinib-treated CLL. TCRdb's table, derived via immunoSEQ multiplex PCR, lists solely in-frame clones and lacks some. The repertoire consists of some 130,000 clones, with 80% to 90% occurring once and the leading ten covering roughly 2%. The sequencing used PBMCs, collected after 24 months of ibrutinib treatment. The source of these receptors is a human donor with chronic lymphocytic leukemia.

V gene TRBV18 combines with J gene TRBJ2-5; D uncertain. The CDR3 length is 13 residues. Trimming took off 1 base at V and 5 bases at J, with 8 bases between the two ends. Germline CDR1 reads KGHSH; CDR2 reads LQKENI. As DNA, the CDR3 is TGTGCCAGCTCACCACGAGGTCGGGAGACCCAGTACTTC. Translation gives CASSPRGRETQYF.

The CDR3, as DNA: TGCGCCAGCGCCGCGGAGACTAGCGGGTGGAGGGGGAATGAGCAGTTCTTC. Its translation: CASAAETSGWRGNEQFF. J is TRBJ2-1 and V is TRBV5-1; 10 nucleotides agree with TRBD2. Germline lookup yields CDR1 SGHRS and CDR2 YFSETQ. The V segment lost 7 bases and the J segment 7 bases; nucleotides outside the gene matches: 17. The CDR3 sequence is 17 residues long.

The J gene is TRBJ2-5, the V gene TRBV27; 9 bases are shared with TRBD1. The CDR3 is made up of 14 amino acids. J was trimmed by 2 bases and V by 6 bases; bases with no gene match: 4. Germline lookup yields CDR1 MNHEY and CDR2 SMNVEV (reference sequence). The DNA for the CDR3 is TGTGCCAGCAGGGGGGACAGGGAACAAGAGACCCAGTACTTC. Translating it yields CASRGDREQETQYF.

A single count supports this clone. The chain employs TRBV30 and TRBJ2-1; perhaps TRBD2 as D (5 bases). CDR1 and CDR2 (germline): GTSNPN, SVGIG (reference sequence). V dropped 3 bases and J dropped 1 base, with 13 bases sitting between them. This CDR3 region has 15 residues. The CDR3 DNA reads as TGTGCCTGGAGCGGGCTAGCCGTATCCTACAATGAGCAGTTCTTC. Its protein is CAWSGLAVSYNEQFF.

This chain joins TRBV29-1 and TRBJ2-7; D gene ambiguous. This CDR3 has 14 residues. Germline CDR1 reads SQVTM; CDR2 reads ANQGSEA. Trimming pared 4 bases from V and 3 bases from J, leaving 16 bases between. The CDR3 region is CSVALLRGDYEQYF. Here the CDR3 DNA reads TGCAGCGTTGCCCTCCTCCGAGGCGACTACGAGCAGTACTTC.

This rearrangement joins TRBV7-3 to TRBJ2-3; possibly TRBD2 for D (5 bases). Germline V gives CDR1 SGHTA, CDR2 FQGTGA. Trimming shortened V by 6 bases and J by 1 base, and 17 bases separated the two germline ends. This CDR3 is built from 16 residues. Here the CDR3 reads CASSYSSGTGTDTQYF. CDR3 sequence (DNA): TGTGCCAGCAGTTACTCAAGCGGTACTGGCACAGATACGCAGTATTTT. Looking up the rest from reference TRBV7-3 and TRBJ2-3 gives the full variable domain: GAGVSQTPSNKVTEKGKYVELRCDPISGHTALYWYRQSLGQGPEFLIYFQGTGAADDSGLPNDRFFAVRPEGSVSTLKIQRTERGDSAVYLCASSYSSGTGTDTQYFGPGTRLTVL.

V is TRBV5-1 and J is TRBJ2-6; 7 bases are a match to TRBD2. Germline V CDR1 and CDR2: SGHRS, YFSETQ. With V trimmed by 0 bases and J by 1 base, 1 base remained unmatched. The CDR3 contains 16 residues. The CDR3 region is CASSLGSGSGANVLTF. The CDR3 nucleotides read TGCGCCAGCAGCTTGGGTAGCGGGTCTGGGGCCAACGTCCTGACTTTC.

The rearrangement links TRBV28 to TRBJ1-5, with 8 positions matching TRBD1. The CDR3 totals 15 residues. J gave up 3 bases and V 5 bases, and 6 bases lay outside the gene matches. Germline assignment: CDR1 MDHEN and CDR2 SYDVKM. The CDR3 sequence: CASSLQGGHNQPQHF. As DNA, the CDR3 is TGTGCCAGCAGTCTACAGGGGGGACACAATCAGCCCCAGCATTTT.

This clone showed up just once. V and J are TRBV5-1 and TRBJ2-7, with unresolved D. Germline CDR1 is SGHRS and CDR2 is YFSETQ. Trimming left V 0 bases short and J 0 bases short, with 16 bases between. The CDR3 contains 17 residues. In DNA form, the CDR3 reads TGCGCCAGCAGCTTGGGGACCGCAGGCAAAAGCTCCTACGAGCAGTACTTC. This codes for CASSLGTAGKSSYEQYF.

The chain combines TRBV29-1 with TRBJ1-2; 7 bases fit TRBD1. CDR3 size: 14 residues. Trimming cost V 5 bases and J 2 bases; bases outside gene matches: 8. The germline V gene encodes CDR1 SQVTM and CDR2 ANQGSEA. Here the CDR3 DNA reads TGCAGCGTTCTTGGAGGGGGCGCAAACTATGGCTACACCTTC. As protein: CSVLGGGANYGYTF.

This chain links TRBV15 with TRBJ2-7, with D tentatively TRBD1 or TRBD2 (5 bases each). Germline V gene data show CDR1 as LNHNV and CDR2 as YYDKDF (reference sequence). The V gene lost 1 base and the J gene lost 6 bases, with 13 bases spanning the gap. The CDR3 spans 14 residues. Written as DNA, the CDR3 is TGTGCCACCAGCAGAGTTAACGGGGCCTCCGAGCAGTACTTC. Amino acid sequence: CATSRVNGASEQYF.

The gene calls are TRBV28 and TRBJ1-5; D unresolved. The length of the CDR3 is 12 residues. Trimming cost V 11 bases and J 4 bases, with 12 bases left between them. Germline CDR1 MDHEN, CDR2 SYDVKM. The CDR3 DNA follows: TGTGCCTCACGGCGGGGAAATCAGCCCCAGCATTTT. Translation gives CASRRGNQPQHF.

The chain couples TRBV27 to TRBJ2-1; D gene ambiguous. Trimming removed 4 bases at V and 0 bases at J, with 10 bases between. CDR3 size: 15 residues. Germline V gene sequence: CDR1 MNHEY, CDR2 SMNVEV (reference sequence). The chain's CDR3 is CASSSDGTSYNEQFF. For the CDR3, the DNA is TGTGCCAGCAGTTCCGACGGAACCTCCTACAATGAGCAGTTCTTC.